These 6 T cell receptor beta chains share one sample of origin, sequenced in a study of blood T cell repertoires in COVID-19. Assay: immunoSEQ multiplex PCR; the TCRdb copy retains only in-frame clones and omits some. The sample has about 250,000 clones; approximately 88% are singletons. The sample comprised peripheral blood. The receptors originated from a woman in her 30s with COVID-19, enrolled during active disease.

The CDR3 sequence is CASSSPRAGGSYGYTF. As DNA, the CDR3 is TGTGCCAGTAGTTCCCCCCGGGCAGGGGGTAGCTATGGCTACACCTTC. J is TRBJ1-2 and V is TRBV19; 7 nucleotides align to TRBD1. In germline, CDR1 is LNHDA, CDR2 SQIVND (reference sequence). The J segment lost 4 bases and the V segment lost 5 bases, leaving 13 bases of the junction unmatched. CDR3 size: 16 residues.

The chain couples TRBV4-1 to TRBJ2-1, with 12 bases identical to TRBD2. The CDR3 runs 16 residues. CDR1 is MGHRA and CDR2 is YSYEKL in the germline V gene. The trim removed 0 bases at V and 8 bases at J, leaving 5 bases unmatched. The DNA of the CDR3 is TGCGCCAGCAGCCAAGAAAGACTAGCGGGAGTAGATGAGCAGTTCTTC. It specifies CASSQERLAGVDEQFF.

V and J are TRBV18 and TRBJ1-1, with D possibly being TRBD1 (6 bases). V was shortened by 3 bases and J by 6 bases, with 11 bases between the two germline ends. There are 13 residues in the CDR3. Germline values: CDR1 KGHSH, CDR2 LQKENI. In DNA form, the CDR3 reads TGTGCCAGCTCACCCCTCAGGGGCGCTGAAGCTTTCTTT. This encodes CASSPLRGAEAFF.

Only one count was recorded for this clone. CDR3 nucleotide sequence: TGTGCCATCAGTGAGTCGTCAAGGGGGACAGGTTTTAACTATGGCTACACCTTC. Residues: CAISESSRGTGFNYGYTF. The rearrangement joins TRBV10-3 to TRBJ1-2, with 8 positions matching TRBD1. CDR1 and CDR2 from the germline V gene are ENHRY and SYGVKD. The CDR3 consists of 18 residues. V lost 0 bases to trimming and J lost 1 base; unmatched junction nucleotides: 10.

The chain combines TRBV4-1 with TRBJ2-1; 7 nucleotides agree with TRBD2. Germline lookup yields CDR1 MGHRA and CDR2 YSYEKL. The length of the CDR3 is 18 residues. Losses at the gene ends were 3 bases for V and 7 bases for J; bases not matched to a gene: 18. This chain's CDR3 is CASSQGLLRRERENEQFF. DNA for the CDR3: TGCGCCAGCAGCCAGGGTCTCTTGCGGCGGGAGCGAGAAAATGAGCAGTTCTTC.

V usage is TRBV27 and J usage is TRBJ2-7, with D perhaps matching TRBD2 (5 bases). The length of the CDR3 is 13 residues. Germline CDR1 and CDR2: MNHEY and SMNVEV (reference sequence). V was clipped by 6 bases and J by 4 bases, with 13 bases between them. The CDR3 protein is CASRKGAFYEQYF. For the CDR3, the DNA is TGTGCCAGCAGGAAGGGAGCATTTTACGAGCAGTACTTC.